This T cell receptor (beta chain) appears in the sequencing data of a study of shared clonotypes between healthy human individuals. Broader study findings: When naive CD4 clonotypes were compared across several donors, about 4.9% were shared.

Using immunoSEQ multiplex PCR, the repertoire was profiled, and TCRdb retains in-frame clones only, with some absent. The sample records fewer than 3 million clones, 85% to 95% being singletons. Splitting the CD4+ cells yielded a CD45RA+ naive subset and a CD45RA-negative memory subset. About this clone itself: Its antigen is unknown.

Material for sequencing was naive CD4+ T cells from PBMCs. Subset described: CD45RA+ positively selected. The source of this sequence is a man aged 18 to 30 in good health. Some clones in this sample may be carry-over from other donors' samples.

The CDR3 loop reads CASSRDRDSHYEQYF. The CDR3 bases are TGTGCCAGCTCACGGGACAGGGACTCACATTACGAGCAGTACTTC. The genes are TRBV18 and TRBJ2-7, with 9 positions matching TRBD1. This CDR3 is built from 15 residues. V trimming: 4 bases; J trimming: 4 bases; junction bases outside the gene matches: 8. The germline gives CDR1 KGHSH, CDR2 LQKENI.